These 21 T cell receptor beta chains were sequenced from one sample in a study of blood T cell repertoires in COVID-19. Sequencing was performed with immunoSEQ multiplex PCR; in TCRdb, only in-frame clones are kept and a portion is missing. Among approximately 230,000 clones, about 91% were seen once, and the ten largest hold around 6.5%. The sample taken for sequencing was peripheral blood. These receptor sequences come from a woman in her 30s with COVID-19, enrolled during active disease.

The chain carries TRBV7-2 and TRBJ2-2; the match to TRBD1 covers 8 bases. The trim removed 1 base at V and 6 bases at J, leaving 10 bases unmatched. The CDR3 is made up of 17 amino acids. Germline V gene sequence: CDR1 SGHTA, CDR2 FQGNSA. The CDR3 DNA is TGTGCCAGCAGCTTAGGGATCCCCGGGACAGGTGCCGGGGAGCTGTTTTTT. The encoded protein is CASSLGIPGTGAGELFF.

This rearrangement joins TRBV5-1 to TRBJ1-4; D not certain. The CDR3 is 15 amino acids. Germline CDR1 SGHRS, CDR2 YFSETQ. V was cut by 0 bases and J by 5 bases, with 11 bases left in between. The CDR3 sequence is CASSLAIVQNEKLFF. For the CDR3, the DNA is TGCGCCAGCAGCTTGGCCATTGTACAGAATGAAAAACTGTTTTTT.

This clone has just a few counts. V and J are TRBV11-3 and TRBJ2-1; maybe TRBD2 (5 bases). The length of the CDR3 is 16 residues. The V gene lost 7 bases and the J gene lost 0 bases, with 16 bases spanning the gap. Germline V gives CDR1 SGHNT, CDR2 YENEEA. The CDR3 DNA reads TGTGCCAGCACCCCCATAGGGAGTACCTCCTACAATGAGCAGTTCTTC. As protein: CASTPIGSTSYNEQFF. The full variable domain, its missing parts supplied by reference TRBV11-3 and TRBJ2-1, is EAGVVQSPRYKIIEKKQPVAFWCNPISGHNTLYWYLQNLGQGPELLIRYENEEAVDDSQLPKDRFSAERLKGVDSTLKIQPAELGDSAVYLCASTPIGSTSYNEQFFGPGTRLTVL.

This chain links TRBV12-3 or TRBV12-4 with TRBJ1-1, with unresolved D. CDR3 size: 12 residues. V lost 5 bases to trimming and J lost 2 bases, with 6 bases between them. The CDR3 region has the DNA TGTGCCAGCAGTCTTAGCAACACTGAAGCTTTCTTT. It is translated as CASSLSNTEAFF.

For the CDR3, the DNA is TGTGCCAGCAGCTTACCAATACCCTTTACTAGCGGTTCGGGCACAGATACGCAGTATTTT. It is translated as CASSLPIPFTSGSGTDTQYF. The chain couples TRBV7-8 to TRBJ2-3; 8 bases align to TRBD2. The germline V gene has CDR1 SGHVS and CDR2 FQNEAQ. V lost 2 bases and J lost 1; bases outside the gene matches: 17. CDR3 length: 20 residues.

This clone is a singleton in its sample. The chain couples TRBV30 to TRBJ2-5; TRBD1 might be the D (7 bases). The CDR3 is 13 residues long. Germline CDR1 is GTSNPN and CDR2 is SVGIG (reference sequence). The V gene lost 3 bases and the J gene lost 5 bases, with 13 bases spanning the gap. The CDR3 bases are TGTGCCTGGAGGGAGGGGGCGTTGGAGACCCAGTACTTC. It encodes CAWREGALETQYF.

The CDR3 bases are TGTGCCAGTAGTATAAGGGGTCGGCAGGAGCAGTTCTTC. Its protein is CASSIRGRQEQFF. The chain links TRBV19 to TRBJ2-1, with D tentatively TRBD1 (5 bases). The germline CDR1 and CDR2 sequences are LNHDA and SQIVND (reference sequence). Deletions cut 2 bases from V and 10 bases from J, with 12 bases between. The CDR3 is 13 amino acids.

The CDR3 nucleotides read TGCGCCAGCAGTGCAATAACGGGCGGGGAGCTGTTTTTT. It specifies CASSAITGGELFF. V is TRBV10-1 and J is TRBJ2-2, with unresolved D. V was clipped by 4 bases and J by 7 bases, with 10 bases between them. CDR1 and CDR2 (germline): WNHNN, SYGVQD (reference sequence). The CDR3 extends over 13 amino acids.

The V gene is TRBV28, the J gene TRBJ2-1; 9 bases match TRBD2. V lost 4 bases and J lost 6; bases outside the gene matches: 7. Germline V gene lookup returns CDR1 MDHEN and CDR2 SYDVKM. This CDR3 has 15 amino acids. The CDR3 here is CASSSQRGVPNEQFF. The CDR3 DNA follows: TGTGCCAGCAGTTCCCAGCGGGGGGTCCCCAATGAGCAGTTCTTC.

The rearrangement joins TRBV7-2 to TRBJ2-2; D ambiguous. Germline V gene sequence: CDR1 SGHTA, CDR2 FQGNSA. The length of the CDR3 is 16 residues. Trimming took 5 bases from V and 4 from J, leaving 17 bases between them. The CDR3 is CASSPRVQPGTGELFF. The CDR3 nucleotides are TGTGCCAGCAGCCCACGGGTACAACCTGGCACCGGGGAGCTGTTTTTT.

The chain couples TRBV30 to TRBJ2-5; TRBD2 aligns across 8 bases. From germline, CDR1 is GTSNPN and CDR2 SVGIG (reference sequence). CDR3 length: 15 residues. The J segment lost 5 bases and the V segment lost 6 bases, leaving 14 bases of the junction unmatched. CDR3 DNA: TGTGCCTGTAAAATAGGGGGACTAGAGAGTGAGACCCAGTACTTC. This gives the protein CACKIGGLESETQYF.

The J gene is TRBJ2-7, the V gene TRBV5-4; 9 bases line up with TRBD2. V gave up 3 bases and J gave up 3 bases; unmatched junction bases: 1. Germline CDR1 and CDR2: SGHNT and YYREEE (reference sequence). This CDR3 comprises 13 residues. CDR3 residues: CASSYSGSYEQYV. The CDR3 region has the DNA TGTGCCAGCAGCTATAGCGGGAGCTACGAGCAGTACGTC.

CDR3 bases: TGCGCCAGCAGCCAAGAATCCGACAGGGCGAAGGACCAGTACTTC. As protein: CASSQESDRAKDQYF. This chain joins TRBV4-1 and TRBJ2-5; 7 bases map to TRBD1. The CDR3 consists of 15 residues. The germline gives CDR1 MGHRA, CDR2 YSYEKL. V gave up 0 bases and J gave up 10 bases; unmatched junction bases: 11.

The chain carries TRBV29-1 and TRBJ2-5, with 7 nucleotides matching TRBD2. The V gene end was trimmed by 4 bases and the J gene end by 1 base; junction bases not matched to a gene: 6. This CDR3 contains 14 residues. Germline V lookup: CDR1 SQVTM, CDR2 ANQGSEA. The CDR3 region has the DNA TGCAGCGTTGGTAAGGGAGGGTCCCAAGAGACCCAGTACTTC. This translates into CSVGKGGSQETQYF.

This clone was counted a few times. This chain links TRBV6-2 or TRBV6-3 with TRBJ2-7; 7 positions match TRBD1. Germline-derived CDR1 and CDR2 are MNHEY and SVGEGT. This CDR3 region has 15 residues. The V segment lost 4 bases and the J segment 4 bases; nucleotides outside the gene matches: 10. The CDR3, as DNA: TGTGCCAGCAGTTCGACAGGGTTAGGGAGTTACGAGCAGTACTTC. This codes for CASSSTGLGSYEQYF.

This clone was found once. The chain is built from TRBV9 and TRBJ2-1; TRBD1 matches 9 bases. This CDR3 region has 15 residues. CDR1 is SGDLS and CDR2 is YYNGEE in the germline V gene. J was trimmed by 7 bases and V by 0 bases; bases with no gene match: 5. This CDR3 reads CASSVGGQGLNEQFF. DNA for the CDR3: TGTGCCAGCAGCGTAGGGGGACAGGGTCTAAATGAGCAGTTCTTC.

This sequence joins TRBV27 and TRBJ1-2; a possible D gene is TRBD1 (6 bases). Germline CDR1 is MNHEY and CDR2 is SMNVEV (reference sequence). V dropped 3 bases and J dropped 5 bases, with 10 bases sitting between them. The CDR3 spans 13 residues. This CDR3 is CASSLGAGYGYTF. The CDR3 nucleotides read TGTGCCAGCAGTTTGGGGGCTGGGTATGGCTACACCTTC.

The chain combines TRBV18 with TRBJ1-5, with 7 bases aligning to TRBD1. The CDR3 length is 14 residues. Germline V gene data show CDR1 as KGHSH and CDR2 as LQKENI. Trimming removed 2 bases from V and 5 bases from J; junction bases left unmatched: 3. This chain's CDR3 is CASSPSTGDQPQHF. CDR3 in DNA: TGTGCCAGCTCACCATCAACAGGGGATCAGCCCCAGCATTTT.

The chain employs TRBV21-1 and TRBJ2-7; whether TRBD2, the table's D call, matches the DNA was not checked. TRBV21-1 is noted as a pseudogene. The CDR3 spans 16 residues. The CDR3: CASSLKAGSGGYEQYV. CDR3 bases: TGTGCCAGCAGCCTAAAGGCGGGATCGGGGGGATACGAGCAGTACGTC.

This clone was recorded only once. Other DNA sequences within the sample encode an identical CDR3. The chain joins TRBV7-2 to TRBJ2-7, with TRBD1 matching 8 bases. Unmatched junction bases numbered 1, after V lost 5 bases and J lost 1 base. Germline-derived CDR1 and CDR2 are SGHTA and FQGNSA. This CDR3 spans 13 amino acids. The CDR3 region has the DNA TGTGCCAGCAGCCGGGACAGGTCCTACGAGCAGTACGTC. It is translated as CASSRDRSYEQYV.

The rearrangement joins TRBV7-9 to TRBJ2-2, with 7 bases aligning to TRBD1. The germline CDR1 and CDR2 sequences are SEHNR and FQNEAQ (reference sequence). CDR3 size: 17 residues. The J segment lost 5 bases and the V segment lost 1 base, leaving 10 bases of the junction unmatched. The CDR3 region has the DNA TGTGCCAGCAGCTTAGGGATTGAGGACAGGAGGACCGGGGAGCTGTTTTTT. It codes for CASSLGIEDRRTGELFF.